This T cell receptor (beta chain) was sequenced for a study of blood T cell repertoires in COVID-19. Turning to the study itself: The analysed material was cDNA or gDNA that came from T cells, B-cell-depleted T cells, or PBMCs.

This clone is a singleton in its sample. The protocol was immunoSEQ multiplex PCR, while the TCRdb copy is restricted to in-frame clones and leaves out a portion. The sample records 15,000 to 20,000 clones, about four fifths being singletons. V shed 5 bases, J shed 3 bases, and the junction held 11 bases outside the gene matches. Per germline, CDR1 LNHDA and CDR2 SQIVND (reference sequence). The CDR3 has 16 residues. The genes are TRBV19 and TRBJ1-1, with TRBD1 matching 8 bases. This sequence originates from a man aged 35 to 55 with active or convalescent COVID-19. Source material: peripheral blood. As DNA, the CDR3 is TGTGCCAGTAGTTCCGATTTCAGGGGGCGAGACACTGAAGCTTTCTTT. This gives the protein CASSSDFRGRDTEAFF.